This T cell receptor (beta chain) was captured in a study of T cell changes during pregnancy in multiple sclerosis (dated 2019 in TCRdb). Regarding the complete study: Changes in the T cell repertoire over the course of pregnancy were examined in this study in women with multiple sclerosis.

Libraries were prepared through the immunoSEQ multiplex PCR assay. TCRdb mirrors the immuneACCESS table, restricted to in-frame sequences. Some clones are absent from its copies; in checked studies, under half trace to an unresolved V gene, and the reason for the others is unknown. The sample records tens of thousands of clones, roughly 94% of which are singletons. About 0.99% of the sample rests with the top ten. A note on this clone: What this receptor recognizes is not known. No clone much larger than this one lies a single base away; base qualities are absent.

Sequences MNHNY (CDR1) and SVGAGI (CDR2) are obtained from the germline V gene (reference sequence). The V end gives up 6 bases and the J end 5 bases, leaving 10 bases in the junction not matched to a gene. The CDR3, cysteine through phenylalanine, is 15 amino acids long. Of the read, only the CDR3 DNA is kept; its 45 bases are in frame from base 1. The clonotype comes from a female donor in good health, enrolled as a control in a pregnancy study. This specimen consisted of peripheral blood, obtained in the second trimester of pregnancy. The receptor chain draws on TRBV6-6 and TRBJ2-5; 9 bases in between match TRBD2. The CDR3 in this case is CASRLAGGPQETQYF. The DNA sequence is TGTGCCAGCAGGTTGGCGGGAGGGCCCCAGGAGACCCAGTACTTC.